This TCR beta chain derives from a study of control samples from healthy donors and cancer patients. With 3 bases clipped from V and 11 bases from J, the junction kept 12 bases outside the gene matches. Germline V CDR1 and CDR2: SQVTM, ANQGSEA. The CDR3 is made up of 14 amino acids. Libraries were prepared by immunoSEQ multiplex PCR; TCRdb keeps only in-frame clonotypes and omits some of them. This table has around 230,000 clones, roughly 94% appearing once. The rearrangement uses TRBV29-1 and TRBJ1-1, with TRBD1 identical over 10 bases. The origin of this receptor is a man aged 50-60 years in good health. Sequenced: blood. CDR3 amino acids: CSVDQAGQGYSAFF. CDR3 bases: TGCAGCGTTGACCAAGCGGGACAGGGGTATTCGGCTTTCTTT.